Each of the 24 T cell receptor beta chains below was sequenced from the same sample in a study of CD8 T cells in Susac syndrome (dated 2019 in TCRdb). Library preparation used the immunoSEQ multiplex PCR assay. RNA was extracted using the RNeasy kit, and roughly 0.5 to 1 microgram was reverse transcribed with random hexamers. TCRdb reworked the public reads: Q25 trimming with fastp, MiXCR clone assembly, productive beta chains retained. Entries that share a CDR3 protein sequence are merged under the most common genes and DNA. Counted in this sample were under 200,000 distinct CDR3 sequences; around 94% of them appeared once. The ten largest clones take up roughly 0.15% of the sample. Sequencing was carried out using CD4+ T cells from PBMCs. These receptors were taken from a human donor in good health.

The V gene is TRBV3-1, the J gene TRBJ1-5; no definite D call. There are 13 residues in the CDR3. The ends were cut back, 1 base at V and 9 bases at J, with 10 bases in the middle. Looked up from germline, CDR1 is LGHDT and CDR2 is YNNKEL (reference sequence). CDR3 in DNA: TGTGCCAGCAGCCAAGGCAGCCACGGGCCCCAGCATTTT. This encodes CASSQGSHGPQHF.

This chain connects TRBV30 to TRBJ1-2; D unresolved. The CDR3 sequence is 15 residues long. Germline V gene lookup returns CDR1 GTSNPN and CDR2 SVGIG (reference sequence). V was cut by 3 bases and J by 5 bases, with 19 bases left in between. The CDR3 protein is CAWSLVGSWGYGYTF. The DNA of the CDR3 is TGTGCCTGGAGCCTAGTCGGCTCGTGGGGTTATGGCTACACCTTC. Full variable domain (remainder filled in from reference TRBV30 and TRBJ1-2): SQTIHQWPATLVQPVGSPLSLECTVEGTSNPNLYWYRQAAGRGLQLLFYSVGIGQISSEVPQNLSASRPQDRQFILSSKKLLLSDSGFYLCAWSLVGSWGYGYTFGSGTRLTVV.

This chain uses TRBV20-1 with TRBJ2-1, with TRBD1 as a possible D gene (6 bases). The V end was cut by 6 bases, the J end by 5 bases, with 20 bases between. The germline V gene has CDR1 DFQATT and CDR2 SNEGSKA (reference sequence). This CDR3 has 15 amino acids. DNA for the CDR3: TGCAGTGCCCCAAGGGGGACCCCAGGCGACAATGAGCAGTTCTTC. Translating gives CSAPRGTPGDNEQFF.

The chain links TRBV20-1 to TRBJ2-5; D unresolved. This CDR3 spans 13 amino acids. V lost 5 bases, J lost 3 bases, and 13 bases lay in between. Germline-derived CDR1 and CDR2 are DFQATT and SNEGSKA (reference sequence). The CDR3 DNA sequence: TGCAGTGCTTCACTGTGGAGCGAAGAGACCCAGTACTTC. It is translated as CSASLWSEETQYF.

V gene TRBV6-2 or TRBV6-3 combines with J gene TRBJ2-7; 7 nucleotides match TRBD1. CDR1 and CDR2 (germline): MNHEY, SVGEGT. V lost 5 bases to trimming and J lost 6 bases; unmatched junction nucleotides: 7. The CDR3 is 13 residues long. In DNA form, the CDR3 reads TGTGCCAGCAGTACGACAGGGTCGGGCGAGCAGTACTTC. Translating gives CASSTTGSGEQYF.

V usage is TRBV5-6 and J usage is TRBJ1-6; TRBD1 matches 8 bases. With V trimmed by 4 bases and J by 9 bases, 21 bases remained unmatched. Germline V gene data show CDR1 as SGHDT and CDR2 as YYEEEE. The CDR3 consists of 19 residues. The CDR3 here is CASSRTDGQGSWGGSPLHF. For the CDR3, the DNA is TGTGCCAGCAGCCGGACTGACGGACAGGGCAGTTGGGGGGGTTCACCCCTCCACTTT.

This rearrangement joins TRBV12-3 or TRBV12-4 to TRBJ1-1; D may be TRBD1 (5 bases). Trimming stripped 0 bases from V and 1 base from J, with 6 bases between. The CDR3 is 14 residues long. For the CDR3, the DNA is TGTGCCAGCAGTTTAGCCGGGGCGAACACTGAAGCTTTCTTT. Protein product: CASSLAGANTEAFF.

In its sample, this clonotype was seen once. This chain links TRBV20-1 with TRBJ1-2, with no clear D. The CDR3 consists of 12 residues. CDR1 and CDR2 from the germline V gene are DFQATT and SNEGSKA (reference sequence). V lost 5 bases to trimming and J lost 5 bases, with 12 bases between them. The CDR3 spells CSADVPPYGYTF. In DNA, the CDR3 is TGCAGTGCTGACGTCCCCCCTTATGGCTACACCTTC.

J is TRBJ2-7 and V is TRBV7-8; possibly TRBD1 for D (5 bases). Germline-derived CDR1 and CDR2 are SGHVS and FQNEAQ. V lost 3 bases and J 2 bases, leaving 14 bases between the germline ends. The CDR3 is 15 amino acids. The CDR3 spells CASSFAGQGPYEQYF. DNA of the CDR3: TGTGCCAGCAGCTTTGCCGGCCAGGGCCCCTACGAGCAGTACTTC.

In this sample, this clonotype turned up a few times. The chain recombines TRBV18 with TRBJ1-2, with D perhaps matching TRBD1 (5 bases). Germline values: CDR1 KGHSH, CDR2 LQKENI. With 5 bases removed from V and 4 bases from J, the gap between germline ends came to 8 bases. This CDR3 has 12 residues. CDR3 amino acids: CASSLDTYGYTF. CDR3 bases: TGTGCCAGCTCATTGGACACCTATGGCTACACCTTC.

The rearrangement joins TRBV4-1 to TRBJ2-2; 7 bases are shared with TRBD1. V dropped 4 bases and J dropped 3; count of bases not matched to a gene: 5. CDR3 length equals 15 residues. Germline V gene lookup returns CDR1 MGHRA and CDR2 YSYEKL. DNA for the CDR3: TGCGCCAGCAGCCCCGAGGGGGCCCACACCGGGGAGCTGTTTTTT. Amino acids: CASSPEGAHTGELFF.

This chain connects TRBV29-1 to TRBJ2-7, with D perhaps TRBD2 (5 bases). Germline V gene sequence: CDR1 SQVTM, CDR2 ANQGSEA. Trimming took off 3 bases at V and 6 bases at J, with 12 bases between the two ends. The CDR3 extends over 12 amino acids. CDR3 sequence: CSVERVGREQYF. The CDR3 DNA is TGCAGCGTTGAGAGGGTTGGGCGCGAGCAGTACTTC.

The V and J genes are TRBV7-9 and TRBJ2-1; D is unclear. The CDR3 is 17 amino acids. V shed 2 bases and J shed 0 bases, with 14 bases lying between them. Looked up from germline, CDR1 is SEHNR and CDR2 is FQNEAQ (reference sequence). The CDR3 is CASSLPPGRASYNEQFF. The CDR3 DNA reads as TGTGCCAGCAGCTTACCTCCCGGACGCGCCTCCTACAATGAGCAGTTCTTC.

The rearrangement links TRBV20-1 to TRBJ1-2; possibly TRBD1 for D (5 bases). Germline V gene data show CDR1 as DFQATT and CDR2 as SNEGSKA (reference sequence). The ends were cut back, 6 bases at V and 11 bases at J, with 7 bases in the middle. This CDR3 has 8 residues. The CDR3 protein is CSARGYTF. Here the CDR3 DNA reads TGCAGTGCAAGGGGATACACCTTC.

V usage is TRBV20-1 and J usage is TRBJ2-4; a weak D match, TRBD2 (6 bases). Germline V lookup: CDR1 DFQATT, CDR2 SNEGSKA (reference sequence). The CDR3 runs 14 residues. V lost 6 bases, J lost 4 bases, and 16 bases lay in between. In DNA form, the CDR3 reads TGCAGTGCCCTGTGGCGGGACGGTAAAAACATTCAGTACTTC. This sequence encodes CSALWRDGKNIQYF.

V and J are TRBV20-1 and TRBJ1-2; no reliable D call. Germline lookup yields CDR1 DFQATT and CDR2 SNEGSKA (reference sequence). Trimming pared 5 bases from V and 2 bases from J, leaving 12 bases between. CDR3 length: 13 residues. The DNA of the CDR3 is TGCAGTGCTCCCAACCTAGCGAACTATGGCTACACCTTC. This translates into CSAPNLANYGYTF.

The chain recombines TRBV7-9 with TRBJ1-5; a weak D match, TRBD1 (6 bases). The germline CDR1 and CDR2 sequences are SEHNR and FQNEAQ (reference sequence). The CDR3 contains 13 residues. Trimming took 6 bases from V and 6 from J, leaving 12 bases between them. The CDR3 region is CASSTQGAQPQHF. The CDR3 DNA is TGTGCCAGCAGTACACAGGGAGCTCAGCCCCAGCATTTT. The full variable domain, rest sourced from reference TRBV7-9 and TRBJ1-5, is DTGVSQNPRHKITKRGQNVTFRCDPISEHNRLYWYRQTLGQGPEFLTYFQNEAQLEKSRLLSDRFSAERPKGSFSTLEIQRTEQGDSAMYLCASSTQGAQPQHFGDGTRLSIL.

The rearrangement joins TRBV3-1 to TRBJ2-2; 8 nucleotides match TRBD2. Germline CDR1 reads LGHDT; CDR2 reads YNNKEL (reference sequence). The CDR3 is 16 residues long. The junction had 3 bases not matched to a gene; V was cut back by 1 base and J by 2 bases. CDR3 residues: CASSQVGTRNTGELFF. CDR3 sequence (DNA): TGTGCCAGCAGCCAAGTCGGGACTAGAAACACCGGGGAGCTGTTTTTT.

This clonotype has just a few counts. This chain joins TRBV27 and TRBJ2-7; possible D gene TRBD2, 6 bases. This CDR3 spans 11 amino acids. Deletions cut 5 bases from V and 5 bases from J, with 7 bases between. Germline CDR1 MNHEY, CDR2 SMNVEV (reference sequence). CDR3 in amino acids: CASSRGNEQYF. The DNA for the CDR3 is TGTGCCAGCAGTCGGGGGAACGAGCAGTACTTC.

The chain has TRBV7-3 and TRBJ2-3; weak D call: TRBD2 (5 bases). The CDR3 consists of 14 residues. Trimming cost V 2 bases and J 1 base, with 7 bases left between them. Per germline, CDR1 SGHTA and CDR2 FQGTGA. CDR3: CASSLEGGTDTQYF. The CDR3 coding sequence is TGTGCCAGCAGCTTAGAGGGCGGCACAGATACGCAGTATTTT.

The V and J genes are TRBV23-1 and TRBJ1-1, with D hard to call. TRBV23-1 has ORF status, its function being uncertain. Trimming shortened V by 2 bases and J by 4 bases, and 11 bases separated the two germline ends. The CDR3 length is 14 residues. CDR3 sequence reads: CASSQPDGSTEAFF. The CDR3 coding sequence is TGCGCCAGCAGTCAACCAGATGGGTCCACTGAAGCTTTCTTT.

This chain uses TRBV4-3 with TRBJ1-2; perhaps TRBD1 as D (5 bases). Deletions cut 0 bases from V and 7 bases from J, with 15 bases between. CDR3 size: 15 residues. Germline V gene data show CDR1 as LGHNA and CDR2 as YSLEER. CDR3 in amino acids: CASSQDSQGRTGYTF. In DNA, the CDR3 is TGCGCCAGCAGCCAAGATAGCCAGGGAAGGACTGGCTACACCTTC.

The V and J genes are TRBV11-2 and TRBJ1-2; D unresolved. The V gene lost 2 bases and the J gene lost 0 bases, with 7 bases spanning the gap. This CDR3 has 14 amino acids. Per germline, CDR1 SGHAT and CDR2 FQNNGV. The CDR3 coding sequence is TGTGCCAGCAGCTTATCGCCAGCTAACTATGGCTACACCTTC. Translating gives CASSLSPANYGYTF. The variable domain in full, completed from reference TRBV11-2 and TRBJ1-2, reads EAGVAQSPRYKIIEKRQSVAFWCNPISGHATLYWYQQILGQGPKLLIQFQNNGVVDDSQLPKDRFSAERLKGVDSTLKIQPAKLEDSAVYLCASSLSPANYGYTFGSGTRLTVV.

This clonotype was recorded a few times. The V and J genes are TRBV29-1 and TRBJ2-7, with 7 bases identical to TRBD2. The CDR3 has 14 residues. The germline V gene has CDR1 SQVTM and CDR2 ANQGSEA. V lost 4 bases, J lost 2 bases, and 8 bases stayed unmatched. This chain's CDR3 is CSVGPRGNPYEQYF. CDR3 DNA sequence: TGCAGCGTTGGACCGCGGGGGAATCCCTACGAGCAGTACTTC.